A single sample is the source of the 23 T cell receptor beta chains below, sequenced in a study of patients and donors after allogeneic stem cell transplantation (dated by TCRdb to about 2020). The protocol used for the library was RT-PCR. The sequencer was a NextSeq 550. Clones were called with MiXCR by TCRdb after fastp trimmed the public reads at Q25, and only in-frame beta chains were retained. Each CDR3 protein gets just one entry, which takes the most common genes and DNA from the rows behind it. This sample holds about a million distinct CDR3 sequences; around 17% were observed only once. Under 6.5% of the sample is held by the ten biggest clonotypes. The sequencing input was blood, either unsorted or a sorted T cell fraction (not recorded which). These receptors came from a human donor who was either an allogeneic HSCT recipient or a stem cell or donor lymphocyte infusion donor (not recorded which). It is not recorded whose cells these are; they may come from a transplant donor.

This clonotype appeared many times. This sequence may be a read error, since a much larger clone differs from it by one base. V and J are TRBV11-2 and TRBJ1-1; D ambiguous. V lost 4 bases to trimming and J lost 1 base, with 7 bases between them. Germline CDR1 is SGHAT and CDR2 is FQNNGV. CDR3 size: 13 residues. The CDR3 nucleotides are TGTGCCAGCAGCTACGACCCGAACACTGAAGCTTTCTTT. Residues: CASSYDPNTEAFF.

V usage is TRBV2 and J usage is TRBJ2-1; 7 nucleotides match TRBD1. CDR1 is SNHLY, CDR2 FYNNEI, per germline. This CDR3 spans 15 amino acids. The junction had 6 bases not matched to a gene; V was cut back by 7 bases and J by 0 bases. As DNA, the CDR3 is TGTGCCAGCAAACCCGGACAGGACTCCTACAATGAGCAGTTCTTC. As protein: CASKPGQDSYNEQFF.

The genes are TRBV6-5 and TRBJ2-2, with D unclear. The length of the CDR3 is 15 residues. Per germline, CDR1 MNHEY and CDR2 SVGAGI. The V gene lost 2 bases and the J gene lost 5 bases, with 12 bases spanning the gap. The CDR3 DNA is TGTGCCAGCAGTTACAACACAGTAGGGACCGGGGAGCTGTTTTTT. This translates into CASSYNTVGTGELFF.

This clonotype has a handful of counts. The V gene is TRBV6-1, the J gene TRBJ2-1, with 9 bases fitting TRBD1. Germline loops: CDR1 MNHNS, CDR2 SASEGT. The CDR3 sequence is 16 residues long. J was trimmed by 7 bases and V by 7 bases; bases with no gene match: 14. CDR3 coding DNA: TGTGCCAGCAATGGGCCCGGGACAGGGTACGGAAATGAGCAGTTCTTC. Translating it yields CASNGPGTGYGNEQFF.

The rearrangement links TRBV5-1 to TRBJ1-1, with D hard to call. The CDR3 is 13 residues long. Germline CDR1 SGHRS, CDR2 YFSETQ. V lost 2 bases and J lost 6, with 11 bases in between. CDR3 in DNA: TGCGCCAGCAGCTTTGCTGGGGTAGCTGAAGCTTTCTTT. Residues: CASSFAGVAEAFF.

This clonotype appeared a few times. This chain connects TRBV4-3 to TRBJ2-1; TRBD1 or TRBD2 may be the D gene (6 bases each). Germline V lookup: CDR1 LGHNA, CDR2 YSLEER. V gave up 0 bases and J gave up 9 bases, with 15 bases separating them. The CDR3 runs to 15 residues. In DNA, the CDR3 is TGCGCCAGCAGCCAAGATCGGTGGGGGGCAGGTGAGCAGTTCTTC. Protein sequence: CASSQDRWGAGEQFF.

This clonotype was seen a few times. The gene calls are TRBV7-2 and TRBJ1-2, with 10 nucleotides matching TRBD1. Germline V CDR1 and CDR2: SGHTA, FQGNSA. The CDR3 contains 16 residues. Losses at the gene ends were 1 base for V and 5 bases for J; bases not matched to a gene: 7. CDR3 residues: CASSLGGGQGRYGYTF. Here the CDR3 DNA reads TGTGCCAGCAGCTTAGGCGGGGGACAGGGGAGATATGGCTACACCTTC.

The sample holds a few counts of this clonotype. The chain combines TRBV2 with TRBJ2-3; perhaps TRBD1 as D (6 bases). The CDR3 length is 10 residues. CDR1 and CDR2 (germline): SNHLY, FYNNEI. V dropped 11 bases and J dropped 15 bases, with 18 bases sitting between them. CDR3 in DNA: TGTGCCTGTATGGGGGCTCAATCATATTTT. It codes for CACMGAQSYF.

The chain uses TRBV15 and TRBJ2-2, with D perhaps matching TRBD1 (6 bases). Germline V CDR1 and CDR2: LNHNV, YYDKDF (reference sequence). CDR3 length: 16 residues. Trimming took off 8 bases at V and 0 bases at J, with 16 bases between the two ends. This CDR3 is CATEGVRTANTGELFF. The CDR3 coding sequence is TGTGCCACCGAGGGGGTACGGACAGCGAACACCGGGGAGCTGTTTTTT.

CDR3: CASSTGTGGAIDTQYF. In nucleotides, the CDR3 is TGTGCCAGCTCAACCGGGACAGGGGGCGCGATAGATACGCAGTATTTT. The J gene is TRBJ2-3, the V gene TRBV7-2; the match to TRBD1 covers 12 bases. This CDR3 spans 16 amino acids. Germline CDR1 SGHTA, CDR2 FQGNSA. V was clipped by 8 bases and J by 5 bases; unmatched bases: 11.

This clonotype was detected only a few times. The chain carries TRBV7-9 and TRBJ1-5; D possibly corresponds to TRBD1 (5 bases). Germline values: CDR1 SEHNR, CDR2 FQNEAQ (reference sequence). Trimming removed 4 bases from V and 3 bases from J, with 16 bases in between. CDR3 length equals 16 residues. In DNA form, the CDR3 reads TGTGCCAGCAGCTCCACCGAGGGGCGGTACAATCAGCCCCAGCATTTT. It codes for CASSSTEGRYNQPQHF. The full variable domain, its missing parts supplied by reference TRBV7-9 and TRBJ1-5, is DTGVSQNPRHKITKRGQNVTFRCDPISEHNRLYWYRQTLGQGPEFLTYFQNEAQLEKSRLLSDRFSAERPKGSFSTLEIQRTEQGDSAMYLCASSSTEGRYNQPQHFGDGTRLSIL.

CDR3 DNA: TGCAGTGCCAAGGACAGGGAGGGGGTGGGCAATCAGCCCCAGCATTTT. Protein: CSAKDREGVGNQPQHF. This sequence joins TRBV20-1 and TRBJ1-5; 8 bases align to TRBD1. The J segment lost 2 bases and the V segment lost 6 bases, leaving 12 bases of the junction unmatched. CDR1 is DFQATT and CDR2 is SNEGSKA in the germline V gene (reference sequence). This CDR3 contains 16 residues.

V and J are TRBV20-1 and TRBJ2-5; weak D call: TRBD2 (5 bases). V dropped 3 bases and J dropped 2 bases, with 10 bases sitting between them. The CDR3 is 13 amino acids. Germline assignment: CDR1 DFQATT and CDR2 SNEGSKA (reference sequence). CDR3 sequence reads: CSASGKGQETQYF. As DNA, the CDR3 is TGCAGTGCTAGCGGGAAGGGACAAGAGACCCAGTACTTC.

This clonotype came up a few times. The V and J genes are TRBV12-3 or TRBV12-4 and TRBJ1-2; possibly TRBD1 for D (6 bases). Trimming removed 4 bases at V and 8 bases at J, with 11 bases between. The CDR3 length is 12 residues. The CDR3 DNA is TGTGCCAGCAGTTCCGGGGGGCGAGGCTACACCTTC. This codes for CASSSGGRGYTF.

This clonotype was recorded only once. This sequence joins TRBV7-2 and TRBJ2-4; D is perhaps TRBD1 (6 bases). This CDR3 has 16 amino acids. V was shortened by 3 bases and J by 0 bases, with 12 bases between the two germline ends. The germline gives CDR1 SGHTA, CDR2 FQGNSA. The CDR3 protein is CASSLDRSLAKNIQYF. CDR3 nucleotides: TGTGCCAGCAGCTTGGACAGATCCTTAGCCAAAAACATTCAGTACTTC.

The rearrangement links TRBV14 to TRBJ2-1, with TRBD2 matching over 16 bases. Germline CDR1 and CDR2: SGHDN and FVKESK. The V segment lost 3 bases and the J segment 7 bases; nucleotides outside the gene matches: 3. This CDR3 comprises 16 residues. CDR3 loop: CASSQGLAGGRNEQFF. The CDR3 DNA reads TGTGCCAGCAGCCAGGGACTAGCGGGAGGGAGGAATGAGCAGTTCTTC.

The V call is TRBV7-9, the J call TRBJ1-4, with 9 positions matching TRBD1. Germline V gives CDR1 SEHNR, CDR2 FQNEAQ (reference sequence). The CDR3 is 15 residues long. After removal of 5 bases from V and 6 bases from J, the junction contained 7 bases not matched to a gene. The CDR3 here is CASSRRGQGYEKLFF. The CDR3 DNA follows: TGTGCCAGCAGCCGCCGGGGACAGGGTTATGAAAAACTGTTTTTT.

V usage is TRBV7-9 and J usage is TRBJ2-1, with TRBD2 matching over 11 bases. The last part of the DNA fits TRBJ2-7 better; the J call may be wrong. The CDR3 runs 15 residues. CDR1 is SEHNR, CDR2 FQNEAQ, per germline (reference sequence). CDR3 region: CASSLALAGGVEQYF. The CDR3 nucleotides read TGTGCCAGCAGCTTAGCCCTAGCGGGGGGAGTTGAGCAGTACTTC.

The V call is TRBV7-2, the J call TRBJ2-7; D perhaps matches TRBD2 (7 bases). The CDR3 is made up of 15 amino acids. Trimming removed 6 bases at V and 2 bases at J, with 17 bases between. Germline V gene data show CDR1 as SGHTA and CDR2 as FQGNSA. CDR3 nucleotides: TGTGCCAGCAGTCGGCAGAGGGGGAGGGCCTACGAGCAGTACTTC. Protein: CASSRQRGRAYEQYF.

V and J are TRBV12-3 or TRBV12-4 and TRBJ2-7, with 10 bases that match TRBD1. After removal of 5 bases from V and 3 bases from J, the junction contained 16 bases not matched to a gene. The CDR3 totals 18 residues. The CDR3, as DNA: TGTGCCAGCAGTCAGGCGACAGGGGGCGCGACAGGGGGCTACGAGCAGTACTTC. Protein sequence: CASSQATGGATGGYEQYF.

This clonotype came up many times. CDR3 in amino acids: CASSLGAGGSYEQYF. For the CDR3, the DNA is TGTGCCAGCAGTTTAGGAGCGGGGGGCTCCTACGAGCAGTACTTC. V is TRBV12-3 or TRBV12-4 and J is TRBJ2-7, with 9 bases that match TRBD2. This CDR3 region has 15 residues. Unmatched junction bases numbered 1, after V lost 1 base and J lost 0 bases.

The chain recombines TRBV20-1 with TRBJ2-1; D is undetermined. The germline V and J ends were trimmed by 1 base and 0 bases, with 10 bases remaining between them. Germline V gene sequence: CDR1 DFQATT, CDR2 SNEGSKA (reference sequence). CDR3 length: 15 amino acids. CDR3 DNA: TGCAGTGCTAGAGCGTCCCCGGCCTCCTACAATGAGCAGTTCTTC. The encoded protein is CSARASPASYNEQFF.

The chain employs TRBV12-3 or TRBV12-4 and TRBJ2-1, with D uncertain. The CDR3 extends over 14 amino acids. Trimming removed 5 bases from V and 6 bases from J, with 14 bases in between. Here the CDR3 reads CASSPRSGTNEQFF. For the CDR3, the DNA is TGTGCCAGCAGTCCCCGGTCCGGAACCAATGAGCAGTTCTTC.